These 22 T cell receptor beta chains were all obtained from the same sample, sequenced in a study of read filtering for tumor transcriptome and immune sequencing. This library used about 400 ng RNA and molecular barcoded adaptors spanning alpha/delta and beta/gamma chains. TCRdb ran MiXCR on the reads and lists one entry per CDR3 protein. The sample contains about 57,000 distinct CDR3 sequences, more than 11% of which appear only once. The sequenced sample was a population of CD138-negative cells sorted from bone marrow. These receptors all come from a donor at least 40 years old with multiple myeloma.

This clonotype was recorded at least ten times. Relative to the germline gene, one junction end is altered; a read error may explain this. The DNA of the CDR3 is TGCAGCGTTGGTGATCTGGAAAGGGTGGACTTC. It encodes CSVGDLERVDF. This sequence joins TRBV29-1 and TRBJ2-5; D is undetermined. The germline CDR1 and CDR2 sequences are SQVTM and ANQGSEA. There are 11 residues in the CDR3.

This clonotype was recorded many times. The chain carries TRBV11-2 and TRBJ2-7, with D perhaps TRBD1 (6 bases). Germline CDR1 and CDR2: SGHAT and FQNNGV. Trimming left V 2 bases short and J 1 base short, with 21 bases between. The length of the CDR3 is 18 residues. The CDR3: CASSLLRTDLLGSYEQYF. Written as DNA, the CDR3 is TGTGCCAGCAGCTTATTAAGGACAGATCTTCTTGGGTCCTACGAGCAGTACTTC.

This clonotype was counted many times. This chain connects TRBV20-1 to TRBJ2-7, with D possibly TRBD2 on 5 matching bases. There are 12 residues in the CDR3. The germline CDR1 and CDR2 sequences are DFQATT and SNEGSKA (reference sequence). V shed 1 base and J shed 2 bases, with 6 bases lying between them. CDR3 protein: CSARAGTYEQYF. DNA for the CDR3: TGCAGTGCTAGAGCCGGGACCTACGAGCAGTACTTC.

This clonotype was counted many times. The chain is built from TRBV10-3 and TRBJ1-1, with 10 bases that match TRBD1. Germline-derived CDR1 and CDR2 are ENHRY and SYGVKD. V trimming: 6 bases; J trimming: 2 bases; junction bases outside the gene matches: 3. The CDR3 spans 14 residues. CDR3 nucleotide sequence: TGTGCCATCAGGGGGACAGGGGACAACACTGAAGCTTTCTTT. It translates to CAIRGTGDNTEAFF.

This clonotype was picked up many times. The chain couples TRBV12-3 or TRBV12-4 to TRBJ1-1, with 7 bases aligning to TRBD1. This CDR3 is built from 11 residues. The J segment lost 10 bases and the V segment lost 6 bases, leaving 5 bases of the junction unmatched. The CDR3 region is CASSLGQAAFF. The CDR3 nucleotides are TGTGCCAGCAGCCTCGGACAGGCAGCTTTCTTT.

This clonotype showed up many times. The chain carries TRBV12-3 or TRBV12-4 and TRBJ2-1; 7 bases are a match to TRBD1. This CDR3 comprises 15 residues. V dropped 5 bases and J dropped 0; count of bases not matched to a gene: 4. The CDR3 spells CASSPTGDSYNEQFF. The CDR3 coding sequence is TGTGCCAGCAGTCCTACAGGGGACTCCTACAATGAGCAGTTCTTC.

Notes on this clonotype: No conserved phenylalanine or tryptophan is present at the end of the CDR3, so a read error is the likely explanation. V is TRBV29-1 and J is TRBJ2-1; D not resolved. The CDR3 is 13 residues long. Germline values: CDR1 SQVTM, CDR2 ANQGSEA. The CDR3: CGVLDASYNEQFS. DNA of the CDR3: TGCGGCGTCCTGGACGCGTCCTACAATGAGCAGTTCTCC.

This clonotype was counted a few times. This may come from a read error, since a much larger clone is one base off. J is TRBJ2-5 and V is TRBV4-2; the D gene could be TRBD1 or TRBD2 (5 bases each). Germline V gene sequence: CDR1 LGHNA, CDR2 YNFKEQ. The CDR3 spans 15 residues. Here the CDR3 DNA reads TGTGCCAGCAGCCAAGGAGGGGTTAACCAAGAGACCCAGAACTTC. Translation: CASSQGGVNQETQNF.

This sequence joins TRBV4-3 and TRBJ2-3, with D perhaps TRBD1 (5 bases). Trimming removed 0 bases from V and 1 base from J, with 11 bases in between. This CDR3 contains 16 residues. Germline loops: CDR1 LGHNA, CDR2 YSLEER. The chain's CDR3 is CASSQDQGWGTDTQYF. As DNA, the CDR3 is TGCGCCAGCAGCCAAGATCAGGGTTGGGGCACAGATACGCAGTATTTT.

This clonotype was found many times. CDR3 sequence reads: CASSLSPGANVLTF. The CDR3 nucleotides are TGTGCCAGCAGCCTGAGTCCCGGGGCCAACGTCCTGACTTTC. This chain joins TRBV7-6 and TRBJ2-6, with D unresolved. Trimming stripped 5 bases from V and 4 bases from J, with 9 bases between. CDR1 SGHVS and CDR2 FNYEAQ come from the germline V gene. The CDR3 is 14 residues long.

This chain links TRBV29-1 with TRBJ2-7; D is uncertain. CDR3 length: 11 residues. Trimming left V 5 bases short and J 5 bases short, with 10 bases between. Germline loops: CDR1 SQVTM, CDR2 ANQGSEA. CDR3 amino acids: CSVRTLDEQYF. In nucleotides, the CDR3 is TGCAGCGTTCGGACCCTCGACGAGCAGTACTTC.

This clonotype has ten or more counts. The rearrangement links TRBV5-1 to TRBJ1-1; D uncertain. The CDR3 extends over 13 amino acids. Germline V gene sequence: CDR1 SGHRS, CDR2 YFSETQ. V lost 5 bases, J lost 5 bases, and 13 bases lay in between. CDR3 amino acids: CASRMGSRTEAFF. DNA for the CDR3: TGCGCCAGCAGGATGGGGAGTCGGACTGAAGCTTTCTTT.

This chain uses TRBV7-9 with TRBJ1-5, with D tentatively TRBD1 (6 bases). The germline V gene encodes CDR1 SEHNR and CDR2 FQNEAQ (reference sequence). CDR3 size: 14 residues. V lost 3 bases to trimming and J lost 4 bases, with 10 bases between them. CDR3 sequence (DNA): TGTGCCAGCAGCTTGGGGCAGGGGAATCAGCCCCAGCATTTT. Translating it yields CASSLGQGNQPQHF.

Worth noting for this clonotype: The conserved closing phenylalanine or tryptophan is absent in this CDR3, likely reflecting a read error. V gene TRBV20-1 combines with J gene TRBJ2-5; D not resolved. The CDR3 totals 14 residues. The V gene's germline CDR1 is DFQATT and CDR2 SNEGSKA (reference sequence). Deletions cut 6 bases from V and 7 bases from J, with 21 bases between. CDR3: CSAPNAAQIRTQYS. CDR3 nucleotide sequence: TGCAGTGCCCCAAATGCAGCCCAGATAAGGACCCAGTACTCC.

This clonotype occurred many times. The V gene is TRBV9, the J gene TRBJ2-5, with 16 bases lining up with TRBD2. Germline CDR1 SGDLS, CDR2 YYNGEE. This CDR3 is built from 17 residues. The ends lost 6 bases at V and 1 base at J; junction bases unmatched: 6. The CDR3 sequence is CASNTGLAGGSQETQYF. CDR3 sequence (DNA): TGTGCCAGCAACACGGGACTAGCGGGAGGGTCCCAAGAGACCCAGTACTTC.

This clonotype has a count of ten or more. The chain recombines TRBV30 with TRBJ2-1, with 10 bases aligning to TRBD2. Germline CDR1 and CDR2: GTSNPN and SVGIG (reference sequence). With 4 bases clipped from V and 6 bases from J, the junction kept 6 bases outside the gene matches. The CDR3 runs 14 residues. CDR3: CAWTAGGPANEQFF. The CDR3 DNA reads TGTGCCTGGACAGCGGGAGGGCCGGCCAATGAGCAGTTCTTC.

This clonotype has at least ten counts. The chain uses TRBV6-2 or TRBV6-3 and TRBJ2-2, with no clear D. Between the trimmed V and J ends, which lost 7 bases and 6 bases, there was a span of 6 bases. CDR1 and CDR2 (germline): MNHEY, SVGEGT. This CDR3 has 11 amino acids. This CDR3 is CASTPAGELFF. The CDR3 DNA reads TGTGCCAGCACCCCGGCCGGGGAGCTGTTTTTT.

This clonotype was seen repeatedly, ten times or more. The chain joins TRBV3-1 to TRBJ2-1; unclear D gene. Trimming took 4 bases from V and 12 from J, leaving 16 bases between them. The CDR3 is 13 residues long. Germline V gene sequence: CDR1 LGHDT, CDR2 YNNKEL (reference sequence). CDR3 DNA: TGTGCCAGCAGCCCCAGACTGCCGGGCGGGCAGTTCTTC. Amino acids: CASSPRLPGGQFF.

The sample holds many counts of this clonotype. The chain employs TRBV27 and TRBJ1-2; no clear D gene. CDR1 is MNHEY, CDR2 SMNVEV, per germline (reference sequence). The CDR3 covers 16 residues. Trimming left V 2 bases short and J 5 bases short, with 18 bases between. In nucleotides, the CDR3 is TGTGCCAGCAGTTTAACCGGCTCGCCAGGAAGTTATGGCTACACCTTC. It codes for CASSLTGSPGSYGYTF.

This clonotype has ten or more counts. An end of the junction differs from the germline gene, which may be a read error. This sequence joins TRBV6-2 or TRBV6-3 and TRBJ1-5; 11 nucleotides agree with TRBD1. The germline CDR1 and CDR2 sequences are MNHEY and SVGEGT. The CDR3 contains 18 residues. The CDR3 here is CASGYPGTGGIWNQPQHF. The CDR3 region has the DNA TGTGCCAGCGGTTACCCTGGGACAGGGGGAATTTGGAATCAGCCCCAGCATTTT.

There are many counts of this clonotype. This rearrangement joins TRBV20-1 to TRBJ2-1; 7 bases fit TRBD2. The CDR3 has 16 residues. Germline V CDR1 and CDR2: DFQATT, SNEGSKA (reference sequence). Unmatched junction bases numbered 9, after V lost 0 bases and J lost 4 bases. Written as DNA, the CDR3 is TGCAGTGCTAGAGATCTCGGGGGGAACGGATACAATGAGCAGTTCTTC. It translates to CSARDLGGNGYNEQFF.

This clonotype was seen many times. The genes are TRBV7-3 and TRBJ1-1, with D unresolved. Germline CDR1 reads SGHTA; CDR2 reads FQGTGA. The CDR3 is made up of 13 amino acids. V shed 5 bases and J shed 7 bases, with 14 bases lying between them. The DNA of the CDR3 is TGTGCCAGCAGCAAATTTCCGGGCAGTGAAGCTTTCTTT. Protein sequence: CASSKFPGSEAFF.